These 30 T cell receptor beta chains share one sample of origin, sequenced in a study of CD8 T cells in ankylosing spondylitis. Each CDR3 protein is one row after TCRdb ran MiXCR on the 5' RACE reads. The data contain about 270,000 distinct CDR3 sequences, roughly 32% of them seen just once; the ten biggest clones take up roughly 4.2%. The sequencing sample was made of blood, either unsorted or a sorted T cell fraction (not recorded which). These receptors were collected from a male donor with ankylosing spondylitis or in good health (not recorded which).

The chain has TRBV6-5 and TRBJ2-3; D perhaps matches TRBD2 (6 bases). This CDR3 has 16 amino acids. V lost 0 bases to trimming and J lost 0 bases, with 10 bases between them. Germline CDR1 reads MNHEY; CDR2 reads SVGAGI. This CDR3 reads CASSYSKRVSTDTQYF. DNA for the CDR3: TGTGCCAGCAGTTACTCGAAGCGGGTGAGCACAGATACGCAGTATTTT.

This clonotype was recorded a few times. The chain couples TRBV4-1 to TRBJ2-7; 7 bases fit TRBD1. This CDR3 is 15 amino acids long. Germline trimming cut 4 bases from V and 5 bases from J; bases unmatched to any gene: 11. In germline, CDR1 is MGHRA, CDR2 YSYEKL. The CDR3 bases are TGCGCCAGCAGCCTCCAGACAGGGAATATTGACGAGCAGTACTTC. Protein sequence: CASSLQTGNIDEQYF.

CDR3: CASSYSYRSYYGYTF. The DNA for the CDR3 is TGTGCCAGCAGTTACTCATACAGGAGCTACTATGGCTACACCTTC. This chain connects TRBV6-5 to TRBJ1-2; D possibly corresponds to TRBD1 (5 bases). V was shortened by 0 bases and J by 3 bases, with 11 bases between the two germline ends. The CDR3 extends over 15 amino acids. Germline V gene lookup returns CDR1 MNHEY and CDR2 SVGAGI.

V gene TRBV29-1 combines with J gene TRBJ2-1; 7 bases line up with TRBD2. Looked up from germline, CDR1 is SQVTM and CDR2 is ANQGSEA. The length of the CDR3 is 15 residues. V trimming: 0 bases; J trimming: 3 bases; junction bases outside the gene matches: 5. The CDR3 loop reads CSVEEGGMGYNEQFF. The DNA of the CDR3 is TGCAGCGTTGAAGAGGGGGGGATGGGCTACAATGAGCAGTTCTTC.

The chain employs TRBV2 and TRBJ2-3; D is possibly TRBD1 or TRBD2 (5 bases each). Trimming took 5 bases from V and 2 from J, leaving 11 bases between them. CDR1 is SNHLY and CDR2 is FYNNEI in the germline V gene. The CDR3 runs 14 residues. The CDR3 sequence is CASSRSGLTDTQYF. For the CDR3, the DNA is TGTGCCAGCAGTCGCTCGGGGCTCACAGATACGCAGTATTTT.

This sequence joins TRBV7-2 and TRBJ2-2; 10 nucleotides match TRBD2. The CDR3 consists of 15 residues. The germline gives CDR1 SGHTA, CDR2 FQGNSA. The junction had 5 bases not matched to a gene; V was cut back by 5 bases and J by 5 bases. In DNA form, the CDR3 reads TGTGCCAGCAGCCTCCGGACTAGCGGAACCGGGGAGCTGTTTTTT. Protein product: CASSLRTSGTGELFF.

This clonotype was seen only a few times. The chain joins TRBV29-1 to TRBJ2-1; 9 positions match TRBD2. The CDR3 is made up of 18 amino acids. Germline lookup yields CDR1 SQVTM and CDR2 ANQGSEA. The trim removed 2 bases at V and 0 bases at J, leaving 11 bases unmatched. For the CDR3, the DNA is TGCAGCGTTGAATCTGAGGCTAGCGGGGCGAGCTCCTACAATGAGCAGTTCTTC. Its translation: CSVESEASGASSYNEQFF.

This clonotype came up a few times. The gene calls are TRBV20-1 and TRBJ2-6, with D perhaps TRBD1 (5 bases). CDR1 and CDR2 (germline): DFQATT, SNEGSKA (reference sequence). V was clipped by 4 bases and J by 1 base, with 8 bases between them. This CDR3 is built from 14 residues. CDR3 sequence: CSAKDSSGANVLTF. DNA for the CDR3: TGCAGTGCTAAAGACAGTTCTGGGGCCAACGTCCTGACTTTC.

V gene TRBV9 combines with J gene TRBJ2-1, with D hard to call. This CDR3 spans 12 amino acids. Germline assignment: CDR1 SGDLS and CDR2 YYNGEE. V was shortened by 3 bases and J by 5 bases, with 6 bases between the two germline ends. The DNA for the CDR3 is TGTGCCAGCAGCGACGGAAACAATGAGCAGTTCTTC. Encoded protein: CASSDGNNEQFF. Based on the CDR3 plus reference TRBV9 and TRBJ2-1, the full variable domain is DSGVTQTPKHLITATGQRVTLRCSPRSGDLSVYWYQQSLDQGLQFLIQYYNGEERAKGNILERFSAQQFPDLHSELNLSSLELGDSALYFCASSDGNNEQFFGPGTRLTVL.

In nucleotides, the CDR3 is TGTGCCAGCAGTTATCAGGGGGGACCTGAAGCTTTCTTT. This gives the protein CASSYQGGPEAFF. This rearrangement joins TRBV27 to TRBJ1-1; 7 positions match TRBD1. V trimming: 4 bases; J trimming: 6 bases; junction bases outside the gene matches: 5. The CDR3 runs to 13 residues. Germline assignment: CDR1 MNHEY and CDR2 SMNVEV (reference sequence).

This clonotype has only a few counts. The chain combines TRBV3-1 with TRBJ2-5; D might be TRBD2 (5 bases). This CDR3 has 15 amino acids. The germline CDR1 and CDR2 sequences are LGHDT and YNNKEL (reference sequence). Trimming pared 0 bases from V and 5 bases from J, leaving 13 bases between. The CDR3 loop reads CASSQEVNTGETQYF. The CDR3 DNA follows: TGTGCCAGCAGCCAAGAGGTGAACACGGGGGAGACCCAGTACTTC.

This clonotype was seen a handful of times. V usage is TRBV3-1 and J usage is TRBJ1-5, with D unclear. The V and J ends lost 1 base and 9 bases respectively, with 7 bases between them. The CDR3 has 12 residues. CDR1 and CDR2 from the germline V gene are LGHDT and YNNKEL (reference sequence). The CDR3 nucleotides are TGTGCCAGCAGCCAAGGGAACCGGCCCCAGCATTTT. This translates into CASSQGNRPQHF.

V is TRBV5-1 and J is TRBJ2-2; 11 bases fit TRBD1. The CDR3 contains 15 residues. V trimming: 6 bases; J trimming: 6 bases; junction bases outside the gene matches: 7. CDR1 SGHRS and CDR2 YFSETQ come from the germline V gene. The CDR3 region has the DNA TGCGCCAGCAACCCGGACAGGGGGCAACCCGGGGAGCTGTTTTTT. It codes for CASNPDRGQPGELFF.

V is TRBV7-9 and J is TRBJ2-7; D not certain. Germline loops: CDR1 SEHNR, CDR2 FQNEAQ (reference sequence). The CDR3 runs 14 residues. Trimming took off 1 base at V and 3 bases at J, with 10 bases between the two ends. CDR3 protein: CASSLVGEYYEQYF. In DNA form, the CDR3 reads TGTGCCAGCAGCTTAGTTGGAGAATACTACGAGCAGTACTTC.

The V and J genes are TRBV18 and TRBJ2-1; TRBD1 matches at 7 bases. Trimming removed 2 bases from V and 5 bases from J; junction bases left unmatched: 9. This CDR3 spans 16 amino acids. Germline lookup yields CDR1 KGHSH and CDR2 LQKENI. DNA for the CDR3: TGTGCCAGCTCACCAACGAGACAGGGATCCCACAATGAGCAGTTCTTC. It codes for CASSPTRQGSHNEQFF.

The chain uses TRBV5-1 and TRBJ2-7; 12 bases are shared with TRBD2. V trimming: 6 bases; J trimming: 2 bases; junction bases outside the gene matches: 6. The CDR3 consists of 15 residues. Germline values: CDR1 SGHRS, CDR2 YFSETQ. The DNA for the CDR3 is TGCGCCAGCACACCTAGCGGGGGGGGCGCCTACGAGCAGTACTTC. Translated: CASTPSGGGAYEQYF.

This sequence joins TRBV28 and TRBJ2-3; D uncertain. Germline CDR1 is MDHEN and CDR2 is SYDVKM. The V gene lost 4 bases and the J gene lost 2 bases, with 10 bases spanning the gap. This CDR3 contains 14 residues. The CDR3 here is CASSSTYSTDTQYF. The DNA for the CDR3 is TGTGCCAGCAGTTCCACGTATTCCACAGATACGCAGTATTTT.

V usage is TRBV7-9 and J usage is TRBJ1-3; weak D call: TRBD1 (6 bases). Germline V gives CDR1 SEHNR, CDR2 FQNEAQ (reference sequence). V was cut by 0 bases and J by 4 bases, with 16 bases left in between. The CDR3 covers 17 residues. Written as DNA, the CDR3 is TGTGCCAGCAGCTTAGCGAGGGCAGGGGACGGCGGAAACACCATATATTTT. It translates to CASSLARAGDGGNTIYF.

The V and J genes are TRBV5-1 and TRBJ2-3, with 7 bases that match TRBD1. CDR1 is SGHRS, CDR2 YFSETQ, per germline. The CDR3 is made up of 14 amino acids. Trimming took 3 bases from V and 3 from J; bases not matched to a gene: 4. CDR3 protein: CASSWATGTDTQYF. The CDR3 bases are TGCGCCAGCAGCTGGGCGACAGGGACAGATACGCAGTATTTT.

The rearrangement uses TRBV20-1 and TRBJ2-7; 8 bases are shared with TRBD1. Germline V CDR1 and CDR2: DFQATT, SNEGSKA (reference sequence). This CDR3 is built from 15 residues. J lost 0 bases, V lost 6 bases, and 10 bases had no gene match. The CDR3 bases are TGCAGTGCCCCCGAGAGGACAGGGAGCTCCTACGAGCAGTACTTC. As protein: CSAPERTGSSYEQYF.

The chain is built from TRBV7-9 and TRBJ1-6; D call uncertain. This CDR3 has 15 amino acids. Per germline, CDR1 SEHNR and CDR2 FQNEAQ (reference sequence). The V end was cut by 5 bases, the J end by 7 bases, with 15 bases between. CDR3 DNA sequence: TGTGCCAGCAGCCCCAATCCCCCGGGGAATTCACCCCTCCACTTT. It translates to CASSPNPPGNSPLHF.

This clonotype was observed a few times. The V gene is TRBV20-1, the J gene TRBJ2-1, with D possibly being TRBD2 (5 bases). CDR3 length equals 15 residues. V was pared by 5 bases and J by 5 bases, with 19 bases between. Germline loops: CDR1 DFQATT, CDR2 SNEGSKA (reference sequence). The CDR3 here is CSASLTNTRHNEQFF. CDR3 sequence (DNA): TGCAGTGCTTCCCTGACTAATACGAGGCACAATGAGCAGTTCTTC.

As regards this clonotype: One junction end disagrees with the germline gene, perhaps due to a read error. V is TRBV7-3 and J is TRBJ1-2; TRBD1 aligns across 8 bases. The CDR3 contains 13 residues. CDR1 SGHTA and CDR2 FQGTGA come from the germline V gene. CDR3: CASSLTGGHGYTF. The CDR3 region has the DNA TGTGCCAGCAGTTTAACAGGGGGGCATGGCTACACCTTC.

This clonotype was picked up a small number of times. The rearrangement links TRBV20-1 to TRBJ2-3, with 7 bases matching TRBD2. The germline V gene has CDR1 DFQATT and CDR2 SNEGSKA (reference sequence). The CDR3 runs to 15 residues. With 0 bases clipped from V and 1 base from J, the junction kept 4 bases outside the gene matches. The CDR3 loop is CSARDGDYRTDTQYF. The DNA of the CDR3 is TGCAGTGCTAGAGATGGGGACTACCGCACAGATACGCAGTATTTT.

This clonotype showed up just a few times. V and J are TRBV20-1 and TRBJ2-7; the match to TRBD2 covers 14 bases. This CDR3 is built from 14 residues. The trim removed 6 bases at V and 4 bases at J, leaving 5 bases unmatched. The germline V gene has CDR1 DFQATT and CDR2 SNEGSKA (reference sequence). The CDR3 reads CSARTSGGKYEQYF. The CDR3, as DNA: TGCAGTGCGAGGACTAGCGGGGGGAAATACGAGCAGTACTTC.

The chain carries TRBV18 and TRBJ2-1; D may be TRBD2 (5 bases). Germline V gene data show CDR1 as KGHSH and CDR2 as LQKENI. V lost 2 bases to trimming and J lost 9 bases, with 17 bases between them. The CDR3 has 15 residues. DNA of the CDR3: TGTGCCAGCTCACCATTTGGGTCGGGGATGGCTGAGCAGTTCTTC. Translated: CASSPFGSGMAEQFF.

This chain joins TRBV20-1 and TRBJ1-1; the D is unclear. This CDR3 region has 13 residues. From germline, CDR1 is DFQATT and CDR2 SNEGSKA (reference sequence). V gave up 0 bases and J gave up 3 bases, with 8 bases separating them. The CDR3 is CSAREGSHTEAFF. CDR3 DNA sequence: TGCAGTGCTAGAGAGGGGTCCCACACTGAAGCTTTCTTT.

The V and J genes are TRBV5-1 and TRBJ2-5; 12 positions match TRBD1. Germline V gene lookup returns CDR1 SGHRS and CDR2 YFSETQ. The CDR3 is made up of 17 amino acids. After removal of 3 bases from V and 5 bases from J, the junction contained 11 bases not matched to a gene. This CDR3 is CASSYGTGGPIRETQYF. The CDR3 DNA follows: TGCGCCAGCAGCTACGGGACAGGGGGCCCTATTCGGGAGACCCAGTACTTC.

V usage is TRBV3-1 and J usage is TRBJ1-1; 7 nucleotides match TRBD1. Germline CDR1 and CDR2: LGHDT and YNNKEL (reference sequence). After removal of 5 bases from V and 5 bases from J, the junction contained 8 bases not matched to a gene. This CDR3 is 14 amino acids long. The CDR3 region has the DNA TGTGCCAGCAGCTCTAAGGGGGCGAGGACTGAAGCTTTCTTT. Protein sequence: CASSSKGARTEAFF.

This clonotype occurred many times. The CDR3 spells CAISEGLAGGQETQYF. Here the CDR3 DNA reads TGTGCCATCAGTGAGGGTCTAGCGGGGGGTCAAGAGACCCAGTACTTC. The gene calls are TRBV10-3 and TRBJ2-5; TRBD2 matches at 11 bases. There are 16 residues in the CDR3. The trim removed 2 bases at V and 2 bases at J, leaving 4 bases unmatched. Germline assignment: CDR1 ENHRY and CDR2 SYGVKD.